Listed below are T cell receptor beta chains from one sample, sequenced in a study of blood T cell repertoires in COVID-19. The repertoire was sequenced with immunoSEQ multiplex PCR; TCRdb's copy has only in-frame clones and lacks some. The sample consists of about 190,000 clones, around 80% of them appearing once. Sequenced: peripheral blood. These receptors all stem from an elderly woman with active or convalescent COVID-19. CDR3s leave out the opening cysteine and the closing phenylalanine or tryptophan. Clone size appears in some rows only: once, few, many, or a class for an expanded clone.

TRBV28	.	11	TRBJ1-1	ASILGGATEAF
TRBV28	.	12	TRBJ2-3	ASTRWEGPDTQY
TRBV14	.	12	TRBJ2-7	ASSRSSGAYEQY
TRBV29-1	.	10	TRBJ1-1	SADRGNTEAF
TRBV28	.	14	TRBJ2-5	ASRRTSGGAWETQY
TRBV19	many	12	TRBJ2-2	ASSQGPNTGELF
TRBV11-2	.	12	TRBJ2-3	ASSLVPYTDTQY
TRBV29-1	.	12	TRBJ1-1	SVGAPYVNTEAF
TRBV11-2	.	13	TRBJ1-1	ASSLEAGLGTEAF
TRBV7-2	.	13	TRBJ1-6	ASSPGQGWNSPLH
TRBV4-2	.	14	TRBJ2-7	ASSQEGQMIPYEQY
TRBV10-2	few	12	TRBJ2-7	ASSVLAEGDEQY
TRBV2	.	9	TRBJ1-5	ASSSGQPQH
TRBV6-5	.	12	TRBJ2-7	ASSPGQGSYEQY
TRBV18	.	13	TRBJ2-1	ASSQQKQGYNEQF
TRBV6-6	.	11	TRBJ1-3	ASWASIGNTIY
TRBV6-5	.	13	TRBJ1-1	ASSYRTAMNTEAF
TRBV3-1/TRBV3-2	few	12	TRBJ2-2	ASSQAKRTGELF
TRBV28	.	14	TRBJ1-6	ASSLGGSSYNSPLH
TRBV5-1	.	17	TRBJ2-3	ASSLFPGGQADSTDTQY
TRBV6-5	.	13	TRBJ2-7	ASSRPGQGLAEQY
TRBV11-2	.	12	TRBJ2-1	ASSLRLALNEQF
TRBV7-9	.	10	TRBJ2-7	ASSLDTHEQY
TRBV20-1	.	14	TRBJ2-3	SASPTSGGATDTQY
TRBV7-2	.	12	TRBJ1-3	ASSLYGRGNTIY
TRBV20-1	.	9	TRBJ1-1	SAREQLRAF
TRBV7-8	.	15	TRBJ2-5	ASSLARPGRSQETQY
TRBV27	.	15	TRBJ2-7	ASSLAGGPSSLYEQY
TRBV5-1	.	15	TRBJ2-3	ASSLEFEASGTDTQY
TRBV19	.	12	TRBJ1-2	ASRGQGILDGYT
TRBV7-2	few	11	TRBJ1-2	ASSSPRAYGYT
TRBV19	.	13	TRBJ2-5	ASSMVGAGQETQY
TRBV21-1	.	15	TRBJ2-5	ASSKVPPGGEEETQY